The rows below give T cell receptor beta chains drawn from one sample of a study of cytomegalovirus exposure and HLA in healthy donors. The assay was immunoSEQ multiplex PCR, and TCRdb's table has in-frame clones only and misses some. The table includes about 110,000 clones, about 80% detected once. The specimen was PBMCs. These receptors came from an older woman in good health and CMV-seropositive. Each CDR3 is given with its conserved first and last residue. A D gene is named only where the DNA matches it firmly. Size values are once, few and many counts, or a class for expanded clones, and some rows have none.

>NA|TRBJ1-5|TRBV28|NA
CASSLGGGSNQPQHF
TGTGCCAGCAGCTTGGGCGGGGGTAGCAATCAGCCCCAGCATTTT
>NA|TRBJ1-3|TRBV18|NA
CASSPIARSLYSGNTIYF
TGTGCCAGCTCACCGATAGCAAGAAGCCTATACTCTGGAAACACCATATATTTT
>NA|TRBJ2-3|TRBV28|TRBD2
CASSLGSGRADTQYF
TGTGCCAGCAGTTTAGGGAGCGGGAGGGCAGATACGCAGTATTTT
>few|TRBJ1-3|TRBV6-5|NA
CASSSGGSGNTIYF
TGTGCCAGCAGTTCGGGGGGCTCTGGAAACACCATATATTTT
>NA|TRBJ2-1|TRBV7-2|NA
CASSFGTPAYNEQFF
TGTGCCAGCAGCTTCGGGACTCCTGCCTACAATGAGCAGTTCTTC
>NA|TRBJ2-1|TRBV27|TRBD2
CASSRPHSLAGTYNEQFF
TGTGCCAGCAGTAGACCGCACTCCTTAGCGGGAACATACAATGAGCAGTTCTTC
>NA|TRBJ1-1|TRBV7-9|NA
CASSRDFNTEAFF
TGTGCCAGCAGCCGGGATTTCAACACTGAAGCTTTCTTT
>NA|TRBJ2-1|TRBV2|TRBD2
CASSEDWGLADYNEQFF
TGTGCCAGCAGTGAAGATTGGGGACTAGCGGACTACAATGAGCAGTTCTTC
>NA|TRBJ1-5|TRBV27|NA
CASSLWGRNQPQHF
TGTGCCAGCAGTTTATGGGGGCGCAATCAGCCCCAGCATTTT
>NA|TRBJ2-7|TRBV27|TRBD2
CASSTGLAGPYEQYF
TGTGCCAGCAGTACGGGACTAGCGGGACCCTACGAGCAGTACTTC
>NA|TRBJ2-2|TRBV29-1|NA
CSVGNFGQYPGELFF
TGCAGCGTTGGGAACTTTGGACAGTACCCCGGGGAGCTGTTTTTT
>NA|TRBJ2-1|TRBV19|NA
CASSIASSYNEQFF
TGTGCCAGTAGTATAGCTAGCAGCTACAATGAGCAGTTCTTC
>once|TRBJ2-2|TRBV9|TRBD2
CASSVASGRGTGELFF
TGTGCCAGCAGCGTAGCAAGCGGGAGAGGTACCGGGGAGCTGTTTTTT
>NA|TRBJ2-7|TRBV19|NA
CASSISQGFYEQYF
TGTGCCAGTAGTATCTCTCAGGGCTTCTACGAGCAGTACTTC
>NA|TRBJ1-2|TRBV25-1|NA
CASRRLGGYTF
TGTGCCAGCAGGAGGCTAGGTGGCTACACCTTC
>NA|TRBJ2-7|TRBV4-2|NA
CASSQQWEPTYEQYF
TGTGCCAGCAGCCAACAGTGGGAGCCTACCTACGAGCAGTACTTC
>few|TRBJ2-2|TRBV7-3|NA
CASSVTNTGELFF
TGTGCCAGCAGCGTCACGAACACCGGGGAGCTGTTTTTT
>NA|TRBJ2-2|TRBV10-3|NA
CAISLSGEVGELFF
TGTGCCATCAGTCTGTCCGGGGAGGTCGGGGAGCTGTTTTTT
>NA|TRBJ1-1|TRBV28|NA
CASSLPNTEAFF
TGTGCCAGCAGTTTACCAAACACTGAAGCTTTCTTT
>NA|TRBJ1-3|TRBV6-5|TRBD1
CASRPTGGDGNTIYF
TGTGCCAGCAGGCCGACAGGGGGTGATGGAAACACCATATATTTT